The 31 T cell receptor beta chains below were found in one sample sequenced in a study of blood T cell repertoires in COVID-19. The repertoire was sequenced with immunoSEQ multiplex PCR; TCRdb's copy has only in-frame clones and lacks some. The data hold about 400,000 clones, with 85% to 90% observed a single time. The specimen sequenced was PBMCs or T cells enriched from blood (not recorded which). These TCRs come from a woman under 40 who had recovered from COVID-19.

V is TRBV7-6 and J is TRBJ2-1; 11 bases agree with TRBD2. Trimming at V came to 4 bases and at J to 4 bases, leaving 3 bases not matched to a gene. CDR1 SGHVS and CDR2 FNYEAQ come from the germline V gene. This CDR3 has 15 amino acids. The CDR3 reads CASSSRTSGYNEQFF. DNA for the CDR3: TGTGCCAGCAGCTCTCGGACTAGCGGGTACAATGAGCAGTTCTTC.

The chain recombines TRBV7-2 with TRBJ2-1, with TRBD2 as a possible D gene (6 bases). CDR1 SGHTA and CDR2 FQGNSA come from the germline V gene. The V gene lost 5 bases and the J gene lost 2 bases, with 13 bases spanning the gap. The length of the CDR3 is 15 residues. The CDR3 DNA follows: TGTGCCAGCAGCCCGCGCGGGGACGCCTACAATGAGCAGTTCTTC. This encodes CASSPRGDAYNEQFF.

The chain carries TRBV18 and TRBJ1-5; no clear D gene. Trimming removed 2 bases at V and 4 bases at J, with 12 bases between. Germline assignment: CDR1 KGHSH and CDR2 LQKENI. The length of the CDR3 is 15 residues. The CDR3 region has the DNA TGTGCCAGCTCACCAAGTGGACTCGGGAATCAGCCCCAGCATTTT. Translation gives CASSPSGLGNQPQHF.

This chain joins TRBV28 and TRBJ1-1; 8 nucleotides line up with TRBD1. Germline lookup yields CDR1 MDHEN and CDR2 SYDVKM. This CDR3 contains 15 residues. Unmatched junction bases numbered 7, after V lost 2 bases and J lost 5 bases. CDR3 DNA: TGTGCCAGCAGTTTAGCCCAACAGGGGGATACTGAAGCTTTCTTT. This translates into CASSLAQQGDTEAFF.

This CDR3 reads CASSLEGQGPYNEQFF. The CDR3 DNA reads as TGTGCCAGCAGCTTAGAAGGACAGGGTCCCTACAATGAGCAGTTCTTC. The chain is built from TRBV7-7 and TRBJ2-1; 8 bases align to TRBD1. Germline V gene lookup returns CDR1 SSHAT and CDR2 FNYEAQ (reference sequence). V lost 1 base, J lost 2 bases, and 4 bases stayed unmatched. The CDR3 has 16 residues.

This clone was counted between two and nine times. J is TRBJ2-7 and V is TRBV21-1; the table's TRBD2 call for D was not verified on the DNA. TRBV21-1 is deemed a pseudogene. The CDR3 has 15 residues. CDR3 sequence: CASSPRGVEYYEQYF. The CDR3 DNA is TGTGCCAGCAGCCCACGAGGCGTAGAGTACTACGAGCAGTACTTC.

The CDR3 is CASSFGTSGSREQYF. DNA for the CDR3: TGCGCCAGCAGCTTTGGGACTAGCGGGAGTAGAGAGCAGTACTTC. V is TRBV5-1 and J is TRBJ2-7; 14 bases agree with TRBD2. The CDR3 has 15 amino acids. The junction had 5 bases not matched to a gene; V was cut back by 2 bases and J by 7 bases. CDR1 is SGHRS and CDR2 is YFSETQ in the germline V gene.

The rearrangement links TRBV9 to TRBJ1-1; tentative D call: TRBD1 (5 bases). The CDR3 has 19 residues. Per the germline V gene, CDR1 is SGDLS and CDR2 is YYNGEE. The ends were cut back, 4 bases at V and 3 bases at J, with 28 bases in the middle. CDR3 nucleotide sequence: TGTGCCAGCAGCTCCCCAAAGGGGATTCGTCTAGGGAAGTACACTGAAGCTTTCTTT. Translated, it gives CASSSPKGIRLGKYTEAFF.

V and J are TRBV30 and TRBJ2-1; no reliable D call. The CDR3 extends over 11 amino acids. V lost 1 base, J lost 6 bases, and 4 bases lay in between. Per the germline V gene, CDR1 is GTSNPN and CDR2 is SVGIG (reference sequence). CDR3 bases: TGTGCCTGGAGTGGTAGCAATGAGCAGTTCTTC. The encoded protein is CAWSGSNEQFF. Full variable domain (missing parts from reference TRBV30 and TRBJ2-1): SQTIHQWPATLVQPVGSPLSLECTVEGTSNPNLYWYRQAAGRGLQLLFYSVGIGQISSEVPQNLSASRPQDRQFILSSKKLLLSDSGFYLCAWSGSNEQFFGPGTRLTVL.

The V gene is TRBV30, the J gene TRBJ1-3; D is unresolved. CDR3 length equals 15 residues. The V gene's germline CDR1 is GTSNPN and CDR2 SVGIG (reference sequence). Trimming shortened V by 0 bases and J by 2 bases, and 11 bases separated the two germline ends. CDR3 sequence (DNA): TGTGCCTGGAGTGTACGGGGTTCCACTGGAAACACCATATATTTT. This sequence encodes CAWSVRGSTGNTIYF.

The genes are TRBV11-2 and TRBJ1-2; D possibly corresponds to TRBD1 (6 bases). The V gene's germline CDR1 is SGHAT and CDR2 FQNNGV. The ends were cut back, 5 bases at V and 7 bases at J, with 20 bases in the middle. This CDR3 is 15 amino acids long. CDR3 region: CASSVPGVGDFGYTF. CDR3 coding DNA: TGTGCCAGCAGCGTCCCAGGGGTTGGGGATTTTGGCTACACCTTC.

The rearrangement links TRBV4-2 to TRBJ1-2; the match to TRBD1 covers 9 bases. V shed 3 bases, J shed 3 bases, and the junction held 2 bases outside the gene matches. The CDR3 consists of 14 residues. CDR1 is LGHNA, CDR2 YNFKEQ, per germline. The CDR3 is CASSHRDRDYGYTF. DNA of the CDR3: TGTGCCAGCAGCCACCGGGACAGGGACTATGGCTACACCTTC.

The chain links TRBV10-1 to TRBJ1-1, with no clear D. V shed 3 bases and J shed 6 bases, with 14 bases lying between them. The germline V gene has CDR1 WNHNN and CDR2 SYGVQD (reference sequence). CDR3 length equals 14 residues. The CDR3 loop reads CASSDLEVWAEAFF. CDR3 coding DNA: TGCGCCAGCAGTGACCTAGAAGTTTGGGCTGAAGCTTTCTTT.

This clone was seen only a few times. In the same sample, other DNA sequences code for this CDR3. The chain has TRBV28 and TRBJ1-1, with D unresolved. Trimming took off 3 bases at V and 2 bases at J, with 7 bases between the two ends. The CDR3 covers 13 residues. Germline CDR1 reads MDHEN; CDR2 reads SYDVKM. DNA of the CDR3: TGTGCCAGCAGTTTGGCGGTAAACACTGAAGCTTTCTTT. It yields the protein CASSLAVNTEAFF.

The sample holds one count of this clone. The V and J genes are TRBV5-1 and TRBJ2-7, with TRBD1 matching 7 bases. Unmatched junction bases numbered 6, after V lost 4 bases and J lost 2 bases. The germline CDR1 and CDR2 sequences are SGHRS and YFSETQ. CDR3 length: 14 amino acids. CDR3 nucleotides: TGCGCCAGCAGCCAAACAGGGGCTCCCTACGAGCAGTACTTC. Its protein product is CASSQTGAPYEQYF.

DNA for the CDR3: TGTGCCAGCAGCTTAATTGGGACAGGGAACTATGGCTACACCTTC. Amino acids: CASSLIGTGNYGYTF. The chain is built from TRBV7-3 and TRBJ1-2, with 9 nucleotides matching TRBD1. This CDR3 has 15 amino acids. CDR1 SGHTA and CDR2 FQGTGA come from the germline V gene. V lost 1 base to trimming and J lost 2 bases; unmatched junction nucleotides: 2.

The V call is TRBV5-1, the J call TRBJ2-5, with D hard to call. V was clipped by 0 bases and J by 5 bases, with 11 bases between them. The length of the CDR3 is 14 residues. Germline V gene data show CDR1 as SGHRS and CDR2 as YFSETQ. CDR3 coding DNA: TGCGCCAGCAGCTTGGACAGTGGCTCGGAGACCCAGTACTTC. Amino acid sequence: CASSLDSGSETQYF.

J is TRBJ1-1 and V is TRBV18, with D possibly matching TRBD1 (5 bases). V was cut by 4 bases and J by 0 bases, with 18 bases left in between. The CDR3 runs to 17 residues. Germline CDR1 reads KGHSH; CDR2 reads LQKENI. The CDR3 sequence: CASSLSAGQTMNTEAFF. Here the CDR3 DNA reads TGTGCCAGCTCACTTAGCGCGGGGCAGACAATGAACACTGAAGCTTTCTTT. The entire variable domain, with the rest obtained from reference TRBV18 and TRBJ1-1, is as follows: NAGVMQNPRHLVRRRGQEARLRCSPMKGHSHVYWYRQLPEEGLKFMVYLQKENIIDESGMPKERFSAEFPKEGPSILRIQQVVRGDSAAYFCASSLSAGQTMNTEAFFGQGTRLTVV.

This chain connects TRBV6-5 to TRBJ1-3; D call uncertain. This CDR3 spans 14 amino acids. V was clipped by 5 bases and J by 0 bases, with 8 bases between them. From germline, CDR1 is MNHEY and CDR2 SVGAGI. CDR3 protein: CASSRVNSGNTIYF. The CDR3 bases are TGTGCCAGCAGTAGAGTAAACTCTGGAAACACCATATATTTT.

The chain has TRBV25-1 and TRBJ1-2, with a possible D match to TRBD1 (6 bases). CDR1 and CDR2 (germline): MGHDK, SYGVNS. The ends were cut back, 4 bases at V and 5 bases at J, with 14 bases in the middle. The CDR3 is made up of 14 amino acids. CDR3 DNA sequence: TGTGCCAGCAGTGGGCCCGGGACAAAATATGGCTACACCTTC. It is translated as CASSGPGTKYGYTF.

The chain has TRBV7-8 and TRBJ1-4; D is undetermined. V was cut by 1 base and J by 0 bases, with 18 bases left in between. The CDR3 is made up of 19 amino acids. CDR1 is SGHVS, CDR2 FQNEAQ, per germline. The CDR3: CASSLVSDNSYATNEKLFF. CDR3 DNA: TGTGCCAGCAGCTTAGTTTCTGATAACTCCTATGCAACTAATGAAAAACTGTTTTTT.

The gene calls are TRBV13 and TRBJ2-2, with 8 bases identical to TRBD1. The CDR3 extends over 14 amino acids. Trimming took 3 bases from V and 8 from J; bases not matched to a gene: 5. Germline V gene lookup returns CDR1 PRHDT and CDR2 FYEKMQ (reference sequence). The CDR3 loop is CASSLTGASGELFF. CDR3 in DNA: TGTGCCAGCAGCTTGACAGGGGCTTCAGGGGAGCTGTTTTTT.

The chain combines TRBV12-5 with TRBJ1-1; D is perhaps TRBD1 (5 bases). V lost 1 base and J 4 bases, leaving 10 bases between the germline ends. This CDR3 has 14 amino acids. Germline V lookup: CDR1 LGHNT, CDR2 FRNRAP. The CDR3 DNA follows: TGTGCTAGTGGTTTGGAAACAGGCCCCACTGAAGCTTTCTTT. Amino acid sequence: CASGLETGPTEAFF.

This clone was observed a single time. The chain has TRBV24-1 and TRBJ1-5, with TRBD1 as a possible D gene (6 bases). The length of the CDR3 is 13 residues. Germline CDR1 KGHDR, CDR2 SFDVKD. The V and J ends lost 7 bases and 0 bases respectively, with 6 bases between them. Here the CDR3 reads CATSRGSNQPQHF. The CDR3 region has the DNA TGTGCCACCAGCAGGGGTAGCAATCAGCCCCAGCATTTT.

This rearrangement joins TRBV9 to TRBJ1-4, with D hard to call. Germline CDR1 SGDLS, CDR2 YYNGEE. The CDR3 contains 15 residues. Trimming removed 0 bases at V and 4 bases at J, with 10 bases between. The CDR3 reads CASSVAAEINEKLFF. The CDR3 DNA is TGTGCCAGCAGCGTAGCCGCGGAGATTAATGAAAAACTGTTTTTT. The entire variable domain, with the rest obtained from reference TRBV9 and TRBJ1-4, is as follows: DSGVTQTPKHLITATGQRVTLRCSPRSGDLSVYWYQQSLDQGLQFLIQYYNGEERAKGNILERFSAQQFPDLHSELNLSSLELGDSALYFCASSVAAEINEKLFFGSGTQLSVL.

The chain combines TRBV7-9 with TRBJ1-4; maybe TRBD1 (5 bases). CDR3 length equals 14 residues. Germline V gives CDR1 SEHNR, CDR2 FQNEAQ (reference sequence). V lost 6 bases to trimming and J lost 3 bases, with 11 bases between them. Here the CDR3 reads CASRLDIANEKLFF. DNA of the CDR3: TGTGCCAGCAGGTTGGACATCGCTAATGAAAAACTGTTTTTT.

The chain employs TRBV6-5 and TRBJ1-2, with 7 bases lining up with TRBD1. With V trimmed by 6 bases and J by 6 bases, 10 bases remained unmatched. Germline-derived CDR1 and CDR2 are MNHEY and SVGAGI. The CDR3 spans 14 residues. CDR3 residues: CASRMAGGIDGYTF. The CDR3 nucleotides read TGTGCCAGCAGGATGGCAGGGGGGATAGATGGCTACACCTTC.

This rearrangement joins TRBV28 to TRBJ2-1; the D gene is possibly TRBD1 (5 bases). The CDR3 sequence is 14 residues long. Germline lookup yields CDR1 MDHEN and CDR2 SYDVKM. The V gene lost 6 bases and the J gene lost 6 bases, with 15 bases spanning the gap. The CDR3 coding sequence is TGTGCCAGCAGGGCGATAGGGGTTGGCAATGAGCAGTTCTTC. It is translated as CASRAIGVGNEQFF.

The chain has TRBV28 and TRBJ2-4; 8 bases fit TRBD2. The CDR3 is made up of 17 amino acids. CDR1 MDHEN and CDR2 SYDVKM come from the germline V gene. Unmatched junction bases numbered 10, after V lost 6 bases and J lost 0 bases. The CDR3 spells CASSLTTSGGAKNIQYF. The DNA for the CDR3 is TGTGCCAGCAGCCTAACTACTAGCGGAGGAGCCAAAAACATTCAGTACTTC.

The CDR3 sequence: CASSLILRGRDYGYTF. Written as DNA, the CDR3 is TGTGCCAGCAGTTTAATTTTGAGGGGGCGCGACTATGGCTACACCTTC. The chain combines TRBV28 with TRBJ1-2; 7 nucleotides agree with TRBD1. The germline gives CDR1 MDHEN, CDR2 SYDVKM. Germline trimming cut 2 bases from V and 3 bases from J; bases unmatched to any gene: 9. CDR3 length: 16 residues.

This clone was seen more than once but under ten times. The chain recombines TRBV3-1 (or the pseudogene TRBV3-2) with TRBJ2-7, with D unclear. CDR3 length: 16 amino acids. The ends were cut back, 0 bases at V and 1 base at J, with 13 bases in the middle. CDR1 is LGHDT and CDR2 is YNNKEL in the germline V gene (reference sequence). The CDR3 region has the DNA TGTGCCAGCAGCCAAGAGTATAATAGACAATCCTACGAGCAGTACTTC. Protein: CASSQEYNRQSYEQYF.